What follows are 3 T cell receptor beta chains derived from one specimen sequenced in a study of control samples from healthy donors and cancer patients. Generated by immunoSEQ multiplex PCR, the TCRdb table keeps only in-frame clones and is missing some. Found here are some 58,000 clones, over 75% of them singletons; the top ten hold over 9.5%. The material sequenced was PBMCs. All receptors come from a woman aged 55-70 years with lung cancer.

As DNA, the CDR3 is TGCGCCAGCAGCGTTGGACTTACGGGGTATGGCTACACCTTC. It specifies CASSVGLTGYGYTF. V usage is TRBV5-1 and J usage is TRBJ1-2; D gene unclear. The V end lost 4 bases, the J end lost 5 bases, and 15 bases lay between the germline ends. From germline, CDR1 is SGHRS and CDR2 YFSETQ. This CDR3 region has 14 residues.

The chain is built from TRBV7-9 and TRBJ1-5; TRBD1 aligns across 9 bases. CDR3 length equals 15 residues. Trimming removed 5 bases from V and 4 bases from J; junction bases left unmatched: 6. Germline-derived CDR1 and CDR2 are SEHNR and FQNEAQ (reference sequence). DNA for the CDR3: TGTGCCAGCAGCCCCCGACAGGGGGAAAATCAGCCCCAGCATTTT. It codes for CASSPRQGENQPQHF.

The chain has TRBV5-1 and TRBJ2-1, with 9 bases aligning to TRBD2. Germline loops: CDR1 SGHRS, CDR2 YFSETQ. Trimming at V came to 2 bases and at J to 7 bases, leaving 10 bases not matched to a gene. The CDR3 loop spans 16 amino acids. This CDR3 is CASSFPLLAGGNEQFF. CDR3 bases: TGCGCCAGCAGCTTCCCGCTGCTGGCGGGAGGGAATGAGCAGTTCTTC.